This entry concerns a single T cell receptor (beta chain). Its antigen is not identified. The sample is drawn from a study of cytomegalovirus exposure and HLA in healthy donors. The study, taken as a whole, reports: The number of N-insertions in an Asian-associated ancestry cluster was reportedly below the approximately 700-donor mean in a later analysis. Immune exposure information comprised only CMV serostatus. In vitro data verified a few CMV-associated chains as specific for CMV antigens.

PCR was performed using 60 Vbeta and 13 Jbeta primers. Here immunoSEQ multiplex PCR was the method, and the copy in TCRdb shows in-frame clones only, minus some. The repertoire holds more than 85,000 clones, 69% seen once, with roughly 3.2% in the top ten. V dropped 6 bases and J dropped 12 bases, with 21 bases sitting between them. From germline, CDR1 is MNHEY and CDR2 SMNVEV (reference sequence). This CDR3 is built from 14 residues. The chain is built from TRBV27 and TRBJ2-1; tentatively, D is TRBD1 (5 bases). This sequence originates from a man aged 25-45 years in good health and CMV-seronegative. Sequenced material: PBMCs. CDR3 nucleotides: TGTGCCAGCAGGGCCTTGGGGCGCCGCCTCGGGCAGTTCTTC. Translated, it gives CASRALGRRLGQFF.